The 4 T cell receptor beta chains given below trace back to one sample, sequenced in a study of prognosis after radiotherapy for stage I lung cancer. Two rounds of multiplex PCR amplified TCR beta CDR3 from genomic DNA. Amplification in first-round PCR relied on primers specific to each TRBV and TRBJ gene. TCRdb itself ran the multiplex PCR reads through MiXCR, one entry per CDR3 protein. In the table there are around 26,000 distinct CDR3 sequences, around 45% of which are singletons. Sample: PBMCs, taken before or after stereotactic body radiation therapy (not recorded which). Receptors were obtained from a donor at least 50 years old with non-small cell lung cancer.

This clonotype came up many times. J is TRBJ2-3 and V is TRBV12-3 or TRBV12-4; the match to TRBD2 covers 10 bases. The CDR3 has 17 amino acids. The ends lost 2 bases at V and 4 bases at J; junction bases unmatched: 9. CDR3 in amino acids: CASSLKVAGGLADTQYF. CDR3 DNA: TGTGCCAGCAGTTTAAAGGTAGCGGGGGGTCTGGCAGATACGCAGTATTTT.

This clonotype was detected only a few times. The rearrangement links TRBV6-1 to TRBJ2-3; 16 bases match TRBD2. This CDR3 region has 18 residues. Looked up from germline, CDR1 is MNHNS and CDR2 is SASEGT. The V gene end was trimmed by 6 bases and the J gene end by 5 bases; junction bases not matched to a gene: 11. In DNA form, the CDR3 reads TGTGCCAGCAGCTTCCCCGGGACTAGCGGGAGGGCCAAAGATACGCAGTATTTT. Protein: CASSFPGTSGRAKDTQYF.

This sequence joins TRBV7-8 and TRBJ1-5, with TRBD1 matching 7 bases. This CDR3 spans 16 amino acids. Germline CDR1 SGHVS, CDR2 FQNEAQ. With 5 bases clipped from V and 6 bases from J, the junction kept 13 bases outside the gene matches. The CDR3, as DNA: TGTGCCAGCAGCCTAGGGGACAGTGGGCATGGTCAGCCCCAGCATTTT. This gives the protein CASSLGDSGHGQPQHF.

In regard to this clonotype: A far larger clone is a single base away, which makes a read error likely. The chain couples TRBV7-3 to TRBJ1-1; D is uncertain. Trimming removed 4 bases at V and 2 bases at J, with 5 bases between. The V gene's germline CDR1 is SGHTA and CDR2 FQGTGA. This CDR3 has 12 residues. Here the CDR3 reads CASSWSNTEAFF. DNA of the CDR3: TGTGCCAGCAGCTGGAGCAACACTGAAGCTTTCTTT.